This TCR beta chain emerged from a study of read filtering for tumor transcriptome and immune sequencing (dated by TCRdb to 2018 to 2021). Notes on the research overall: The cohort was composed of 16 to 20 male and 14 female patients, with a mean age of approximately 72 years and an age range of about 45 to 90. Under revised international staging, 8 patients fell into R-ISS I, around 15 into R-ISS II and over 5 into R-ISS III. Whole-transcriptome libraries were prepared with the TruSeq RNA Access Library Prep Kit after DNase treatment. Per sample, about 4.05 to 10.27 million TCR-region mapped reads were obtained with IR-seq, compared with only about 80 to 1273 with RNA-seq. Using the same bone marrow samples, the study ran both targeted immune repertoire sequencing and bulk whole-transcriptome sequencing and then compared the TCR repertoires from each method. A main aim was a read-filtering strategy for immune repertoire data, specifically whether clonotypes supported by a single read should be removed. Findings and caveats that apply to the study as a whole: Removing single-read clonotypes increased the correlation between IR-seq and RNA-seq shared clonotype proportions. The sorted CD138-negative fraction was not purified T cells but a mixed bone marrow immune population. In IR-seq, around 85% of clonotypes but approximately 3.7% of total reads were represented by single-read clonotypes, whereas in RNA-seq, 65% to 75% of clonotypes and more than 40% of reads were represented by single-read clonotypes. IR-seq captured clonotypes at much higher depth and more reliably than RNA-seq, and smaller IR-seq throughput sufficed to identify most shared clonotypes.

This clonotype was seen many times. Its specific antigen is unknown. No base qualities exist here, and no much larger clone lies one base off it. The Immunoverse kit was used to build TCR libraries from about 400 ng RNA, with molecular barcoded adaptors covering alpha/delta and beta/gamma chains. TCR library preparation used the same RNA that went into transcriptome sequencing. Sequencing of the TCR libraries was done on an Illumina HiSeq 4000 with 2 x 150 cycles. The original methods were these. TCR reads were aligned to human V, D, J and C references and assembled into CDR3 clonotypes with MiXCR, including quality filtering and error correction. Clonotype counts and gene usage diversity were analyzed with the tcR package in R. Raw mapping reads were checked after the RNA-seq reads had been mapped by STAR aligner version 2.5.3a onto the human GRCh37 genome. To test the effect of sequencing depth on detected clonotypes, IR-seq fastq files were randomly downsampled using Seqtk 1.3. TCRdb reran the public reads through fastp at Q25 and MiXCR, keeping productive beta chains. Each record represents a unique CDR3 protein, reported with the most common genes and DNA among its rows. The V and J calls reflect TCRdb's pipeline rather than the authors' work. The sample records 120,000 or so distinct CDR3 sequences, 13% of which are singletons. The ten biggest clones cover around 10% of the sample.

For CDR1 and CDR2, the germline V gene lists SNHLY and FYNNEI. Spanning cysteine to phenylalanine, the CDR3 consists of 15 amino acids. Solely the CDR3 DNA is kept, with 45 bases framed from the first base. The trim is 6 bases for V and 1 base for J, with a gap of 15 bases between the germline ends. Each patient had bone marrow sampled at the time of active disease. Ficoll-Hypaque density gradient centrifugation was used to isolate the bone marrow mononuclear cells. Myeloma plasma cells were removed and CD138-negative cells were obtained by negative selection following labeling with CD138 magnetic microbeads on a MACS separator. The purity of the isolated cells was checked by flow cytometry with CD138 antibodies on an Attune NxT. TRIzol reagent was used to extract total RNA, which was then quantified with a NanoDrop spectrophotometer. For each patient, the CD138-negative bone marrow sample underwent paired RNA-seq and IR-seq.

The sequence was obtained from a donor at least 40 years old with multiple myeloma. The receptor chain draws on TRBV2 and TRBJ2-5, with the D gene not clear enough to name. The material sequenced was a population of CD138-negative cells sorted from bone marrow. The cell subset or site label, read with the paper, signifies: bone marrow mononuclear cells depleted of CD138+ plasma/myeloma cells by negative magnetic selection. The bases read TGTGCCAGCAGCATCCGGGCCTTGCCCCAAGAGACCCAGTACTTC. This yields the protein CASSIRALPQETQYF.